Presented here are 21 T cell receptor beta chains from one specimen sequenced in a study of blood T cell repertoires in COVID-19. Measured with immunoSEQ multiplex PCR; TCRdb has only the in-frame clones, and not every one. Here the sample spans about 170,000 clones, approximately 90% being singletons. The sequencing input was PBMCs or T cells enriched from blood (not recorded which). The receptors come from a woman younger than 30 who had recovered from COVID-19.

This rearrangement joins TRBV28 to TRBJ2-3, with 10 nucleotides matching TRBD2. CDR1 MDHEN and CDR2 SYDVKM come from the germline V gene. Trimming removed 6 bases from V and 3 bases from J; junction bases left unmatched: 9. The CDR3 extends over 16 amino acids. CDR3 bases: TGTGCCAGCAGCATTATTAGCGGGGGGTGGACAGATACGCAGTATTTT. Amino acids: CASSIISGGWTDTQYF.

This rearrangement joins TRBV3-1 (or the pseudogene TRBV3-2) to TRBJ2-5; D is unclear. CDR1 and CDR2 from the germline V gene are LGHDT and YNNKEL (reference sequence). This CDR3 spans 15 amino acids. V dropped 4 bases and J dropped 1 base, with 13 bases sitting between them. Here the CDR3 reads CASSPYGVSQETQYF. CDR3 coding DNA: TGTGCCAGCAGCCCGTACGGTGTTAGCCAAGAGACCCAGTACTTC.

The CDR3 protein is CASNDRATGELFF. CDR3 DNA: TGTGCCAGCAATGACAGGGCTACCGGGGAGCTGTTTTTT. The chain couples TRBV7-9 to TRBJ2-2; 7 nucleotides agree with TRBD1. From germline, CDR1 is SEHNR and CDR2 FQNEAQ (reference sequence). The trim removed 7 bases at V and 5 bases at J, leaving 4 bases unmatched. The CDR3 contains 13 residues.

This chain uses TRBV19 with TRBJ2-7; the D gene is possibly TRBD2 (5 bases). Germline assignment: CDR1 LNHDA and CDR2 SQIVND (reference sequence). The CDR3 spans 12 residues. The V gene lost 5 bases and the J gene lost 4 bases, with 9 bases spanning the gap. In DNA, the CDR3 is TGTGCCAGTAGTTCGCAGCGGTACGAGCAGTACTTC. Translated, it gives CASSSQRYEQYF. The variable domain in full, completed from reference TRBV19 and TRBJ2-7, reads DGGITQSPKYLFRKEGQNVTLSCEQNLNHDAMYWYRQDPGQGLRLIYYSQIVNDFQKGDIAEGYSVSREKKESFPLTVTSAQKNPTAFYLCASSSQRYEQYFGPGTRLTVT.

In its sample, this clone was seen once. This chain uses TRBV27 with TRBJ1-4; D is ambiguous. The CDR3 length is 14 residues. Germline CDR1 and CDR2: MNHEY and SMNVEV (reference sequence). Trimming took off 7 bases at V and 1 base at J, with 10 bases between the two ends. The CDR3 region has the DNA TGTGCCAGCACGCGACCAGGAACTAATGAAAAACTGTTTTTT. The encoded protein is CASTRPGTNEKLFF. Full variable domain (outside the CDR3, taken from reference TRBV27 and TRBJ1-4): EAQVTQNPRYLITVTGKKLTVTCSQNMNHEYMSWYRQDPGLGLRQIYYSMNVEVTDKGDVPEGYKVSRKEKRNFPLILESPSPNQTSLYFCASTRPGTNEKLFFGSGTQLSVL.

This chain connects TRBV3-1 (or the pseudogene TRBV3-2) to TRBJ1-2, with D perhaps TRBD1 (5 bases). Germline CDR1 LGHDT, CDR2 YNNKEL (reference sequence). V was shortened by 10 bases and J by 8 bases, with 17 bases between the two germline ends. This CDR3 has 12 amino acids. In DNA form, the CDR3 reads TGTGCCACCGCGGGGGGTTCCCTAGGCTACACCTTC. This encodes CATAGGSLGYTF.

J is TRBJ2-1 and V is TRBV5-4, with D possibly TRBD2 on 5 matching bases. This CDR3 has 13 amino acids. Germline CDR1 and CDR2: SGHNT and YYREEE (reference sequence). The V end lost 4 bases, the J end lost 15 bases, and 20 bases lay between the germline ends. The CDR3 spells CASSPDLEVEGFF. Here the CDR3 DNA reads TGTGCCAGCAGCCCAGACTTAGAAGTTGAGGGGTTCTTC.

This sequence joins TRBV4-2 and TRBJ2-7; 8 bases are shared with TRBD2. Trimming at V came to 1 base and at J to 3 bases, leaving 5 bases not matched to a gene. CDR3 length: 15 residues. Per germline, CDR1 LGHNA and CDR2 YNFKEQ. This chain's CDR3 is CASSQALAESYEQYF. CDR3 nucleotide sequence: TGTGCCAGCAGCCAAGCACTAGCGGAGAGCTACGAGCAGTACTTC.

This chain connects TRBV11-3 to TRBJ2-3, with TRBD2 matching over 9 bases. The length of the CDR3 is 19 residues. Germline lookup yields CDR1 SGHNT and CDR2 YENEEA. V was clipped by 4 bases and J by 1 base; unmatched bases: 15. CDR3 region: CASSSKGLAHHPCTDTQYF. In DNA form, the CDR3 reads TGTGCCAGCAGCTCAAAAGGACTAGCGCATCATCCTTGCACAGATACGCAGTATTTT.

The chain has TRBV21-1 and TRBJ1-2; no check of the table's D call, TRBD1, against the DNA was made. TRBV21-1 constitutes a pseudogene. The CDR3 covers 13 residues. The CDR3 loop reads CASSWDRGYGYTF. CDR3 bases: TGTGCCAGCAGTTGGGACAGGGGTTATGGCTACACCTTC.

The V and J genes are TRBV5-6 and TRBJ1-1; the D gene is possibly TRBD1 (5 bases). This CDR3 is 13 amino acids long. Germline values: CDR1 SGHDT, CDR2 YYEEEE. Trimming cost V 4 bases and J 1 base, with 8 bases left between them. CDR3 nucleotide sequence: TGTGCCAGCAGCCCAGGACAGAACACTGAAGCTTTCTTT. Translating it yields CASSPGQNTEAFF.

The chain has TRBV7-3 and TRBJ2-4; possibly TRBD2 for D (5 bases). V lost 5 bases and J lost 4, with 9 bases in between. CDR3 length: 13 amino acids. CDR1 and CDR2 (germline): SGHTA, FQGTGA. The CDR3, as DNA: TGTGCCAGCAGCGCAGGCGGGAAAAACATTCAGTACTTC. It is translated as CASSAGGKNIQYF.

V gene TRBV7-9 combines with J gene TRBJ2-7, with 14 bases identical to TRBD2. Losses at the gene ends were 5 bases for V and 3 bases for J; bases not matched to a gene: 3. The V gene's germline CDR1 is SEHNR and CDR2 FQNEAQ (reference sequence). This CDR3 is 15 amino acids long. Here the CDR3 reads CASSPGLAGVYEQYF. The CDR3 nucleotides are TGTGCCAGCAGCCCGGGACTAGCGGGAGTCTACGAGCAGTACTTC.

Only one count was recorded for this clone. The chain recombines TRBV18 with TRBJ2-7; 8 bases line up with TRBD2. V lost 6 bases to trimming and J lost 3 bases; unmatched junction nucleotides: 13. Germline loops: CDR1 KGHSH, CDR2 LQKENI. The CDR3 extends over 16 amino acids. The CDR3 loop reads CASSPGGALPYYEQYF. The CDR3 DNA follows: TGTGCCAGCTCTCCGGGGGGGGCTCTCCCCTACTACGAGCAGTACTTC.

The CDR3 nucleotides read TGTGCCAGCAGTTTATGGCGGGAGGCGCTCCGGGGCCAAGAGACCCAGTACTTC. Translating gives CASSLWREALRGQETQYF. The chain joins TRBV28 to TRBJ2-5, with TRBD2 matching 8 bases. After removal of 0 bases from V and 1 base from J, the junction contained 10 bases not matched to a gene. Germline V gene sequence: CDR1 MDHEN, CDR2 SYDVKM. This CDR3 is built from 18 residues.

The V and J genes are TRBV5-4 and TRBJ1-1; 7 bases fit TRBD1. The germline V gene has CDR1 SGHNT and CDR2 YYREEE (reference sequence). The V and J ends lost 4 bases and 10 bases, in that order; junction bases with no gene match: 16. CDR3 length: 15 residues. The CDR3 coding sequence is TGTGCCAGCAGCCTGATGGGTGGCAGGTCAGGGGGAGCTTTCTTT. Translated: CASSLMGGRSGGAFF. Full variable domain (missing parts from reference TRBV5-4 and TRBJ1-1): ETGVTQSPTHLIKTRGQQVTLRCSSQSGHNTVSWYQQALGQGPQFIFQYYREEENGRGNFPPRFSGLQFPNYSSELNVNALELDDSALYLCASSLMGGRSGGAFFGQGTRLTVV.

The chain combines TRBV28 with TRBJ2-3, with 8 bases lining up with TRBD1. Germline lookup yields CDR1 MDHEN and CDR2 SYDVKM. This CDR3 comprises 15 residues. V lost 6 bases and J lost 3; bases outside the gene matches: 8. The CDR3 is CASSQGTGLTDTQYF. The CDR3 DNA reads TGTGCCAGCAGCCAAGGGACAGGCTTGACAGATACGCAGTATTTT.

The chain combines TRBV7-9 with TRBJ2-5; D gene uncertain. Germline V gene lookup returns CDR1 SEHNR and CDR2 FQNEAQ (reference sequence). The V end lost 6 bases, the J end lost 0 bases, and 5 bases lay between the germline ends. The CDR3 contains 12 residues. In DNA form, the CDR3 reads TGTGCCAGCAGGGGCTACCAAGAGACCCAGTACTTC. Amino acid sequence: CASRGYQETQYF.

DNA for the CDR3: TGTGCCACGGGACACCTCTCCTACGAGCAGTACTTC. Protein sequence: CATGHLSYEQYF. The genes are TRBV6-4 and TRBJ2-7; possible D gene TRBD1, 6 bases. V lost 10 bases and J 0 bases, leaving 10 bases between the germline ends. Germline V CDR1 and CDR2: MRHNA, SNTAGT. There are 12 residues in the CDR3.

This clone showed up just a few times. V is TRBV9 and J is TRBJ1-2, with 8 nucleotides matching TRBD1. Looked up from germline, CDR1 is SGDLS and CDR2 is YYNGEE. Trimming cost V 0 bases and J 5 bases; bases outside gene matches: 6. This CDR3 contains 15 residues. DNA of the CDR3: TGTGCCAGCAGCGTAGAGACAGGGGCCATTTATGGCTACACCTTC. Translating it yields CASSVETGAIYGYTF.

The J gene is TRBJ2-3, the V gene TRBV7-3, with no clear D. Germline V gene lookup returns CDR1 SGHTA and CDR2 FQGTGA. This CDR3 contains 15 residues. V was cut by 3 bases and J by 1 base, with 11 bases left in between. This chain's CDR3 is CASSLGVVGTDTQYF. The CDR3 bases are TGTGCCAGCAGCTTGGGCGTGGTTGGCACAGATACGCAGTATTTT.